This T cell receptor (beta chain) appears in the sequencing data of a study of identical twins. Study results and caveats: Carriage of fewer insertions was seen in abundant cord blood beta clonotypes, whereas memory repertoires showed none.

CDR3 length: 13 residues. Per the germline V gene, CDR1 is MNHEY and CDR2 is SVGEGT. V was pared by 2 bases and J by 3 bases, with 7 bases between. On this clonotype: Its antigen remains unknown.

In TCRdb, the 5' RACE reads were re-called with MiXCR into one record per CDR3 protein. The sample has 600,000 to 850,000 distinct CDR3 sequences, roughly 20% seen once. These data are also associated with another study on T cells expressing NK-cell markers. Per that paper: The CD3+CD56-NKG2C+ fraction of several donors was also led by these clonotypes.

The clonotype was recovered from a young woman in good health. Material for sequencing was PBMCs. The V gene is TRBV6-2 or TRBV6-3, the J gene TRBJ1-1; D gene ambiguous. The CDR3 region is CASSYGPDTEAFF. The CDR3 DNA sequence: TGTGCCAGCAGTTACGGGCCCGACACTGAAGCTTTCTTT.